A single sample gave rise to the 30 T cell receptor beta chains below, sequenced in a study of breast tumors, draining lymph nodes, adjacent tissues. TCRdb reprocessed the multiplex PCR reads via MiXCR and lists one record per CDR3 protein. The sample lists tens of thousands of distinct CDR3 sequences, 30% to 45% occurring once. Sequenced: breast tumor tissue. All receptors derive from a female donor with breast cancer. Some clones in this sample may be carry-over from other donors' samples.

This clonotype was detected ten times or more. The chain uses TRBV6-1 and TRBJ2-7; D is possibly TRBD2 (5 bases). Germline V gives CDR1 MNHNS, CDR2 SASEGT. This CDR3 has 12 residues. V was shortened by 9 bases and J by 0 bases, with 9 bases between the two germline ends. The DNA for the CDR3 is TGTGCCAGTAACGGGGACTCCTACGAGCAGTACTTC. Translated: CASNGDSYEQYF.

This clonotype was counted at least ten times. The chain links TRBV27 to TRBJ2-7; tentative D call: TRBD1 (5 bases). Germline CDR1 reads MNHEY; CDR2 reads SMNVEV (reference sequence). CDR3 size: 15 residues. Trimming pared 4 bases from V and 5 bases from J, leaving 18 bases between. DNA of the CDR3: TGTGCCAGCAGTTCGACATGGACATCCCCCAACGAGCAGTACTTC. Translation gives CASSSTWTSPNEQYF.

On this clonotype itself: The junction shows a germline mismatch at one end, possibly a read error. The V gene is TRBV11-3, the J gene TRBJ1-2; D ambiguous. The CDR3 is 15 amino acids. Germline lookup yields CDR1 SGHNT and CDR2 YENEEA. CDR3 nucleotides: TGTGCCAGCAGCCTAGATGGCCGGGTAGGCTGTGGCTACACCTTC. Protein: CASSLDGRVGCGYTF.

This clonotype has ten or more counts. The chain joins TRBV7-8 to TRBJ2-4, with 12 positions matching TRBD2. Trimming cost V 4 bases and J 9 bases; bases outside gene matches: 19. The CDR3 runs to 19 residues. The germline gives CDR1 SGHVS, CDR2 FQNEAQ. The CDR3 region has the DNA TGTGCCAGCAGCTCGGGACTAGCGGGTCCAGTAGGAGGTAGCGGCATTCAGTACTTC. Protein product: CASSSGLAGPVGGSGIQYF.

This clonotype was recorded at least ten times. The chain employs TRBV7-2 and TRBJ2-5, with D possibly called TRBD1 or TRBD2 (5 bases each). Trimming cost V 5 bases and J 5 bases, with 18 bases left between them. CDR1 is SGHTA, CDR2 FQGNSA, per germline. The CDR3 totals 15 residues. Written as DNA, the CDR3 is TGTGCCAGCAGCGCCTCCGGGGCGGTTGGGGAGACCCAGTACTTC. This translates into CASSASGAVGETQYF. The full variable domain, its missing parts supplied by reference TRBV7-2 and TRBJ2-5, is GAGVSQSPSNKVTEKGKDVELRCDPISGHTALYWYRQSLGQGLEFLIYFQGNSAPDKSGLPSDRFSAERTGGSVSTLTIQRTQQEDSAVYLCASSASGAVGETQYFGPGTRLLVL.

This clonotype appeared many times. The J gene is TRBJ2-3, the V gene TRBV25-1, with TRBD2 matching 13 bases. Germline lookup yields CDR1 MGHDK and CDR2 SYGVNS. V lost 7 bases, J lost 6 bases, and 4 bases stayed unmatched. The CDR3 consists of 14 residues. This CDR3 reads CASNKTSGRDTQYF. The CDR3 nucleotides are TGTGCCAGCAATAAGACTAGCGGGAGGGATACGCAGTATTTT. Together with reference TRBV25-1 and TRBJ2-3, the CDR3 gives the full variable domain: EADIYQTPRYLVIGTGKKITLECSQTMGHDKMYWYQQDPGMELHLIHYSYGVNSTEKGDLSSESTVSRIRTEHFPLTLESARPSHTSQYLCASNKTSGRDTQYFGPGTRLTVL.

This clonotype came up many times. The chain has TRBV27 and TRBJ2-7, with unresolved D. V was pared by 3 bases and J by 6 bases, with 21 bases between. CDR1 is MNHEY, CDR2 SMNVEV, per germline (reference sequence). The CDR3 runs to 16 residues. The CDR3 is CASSFIDFGLPGEQYF. For the CDR3, the DNA is TGTGCCAGCAGTTTCATTGACTTTGGGTTACCTGGCGAGCAGTACTTC.

This clonotype was detected ten times or more. J is TRBJ2-7 and V is TRBV7-9; D ambiguous. The CDR3 length is 12 residues. Deletions cut 0 bases from V and 4 bases from J, with 4 bases between. The germline gives CDR1 SEHNR, CDR2 FQNEAQ (reference sequence). This CDR3 reads CASSLAEYEQYF. Written as DNA, the CDR3 is TGTGCCAGCAGCTTAGCAGAATACGAGCAGTACTTC.

This clonotype was recorded at least ten times. V is TRBV5-6 and J is TRBJ2-7; the D gene is possibly TRBD1 (5 bases). Germline CDR1 reads SGHDT; CDR2 reads YYEEEE. The CDR3 runs to 13 residues. Trimming left V 4 bases short and J 0 bases short, with 8 bases between. This CDR3 is CASSRQSSYEQYF. CDR3 nucleotides: TGTGCCAGCAGCCGACAGAGCTCCTACGAGCAGTACTTC.

The chain has TRBV6-5 and TRBJ1-2, with 7 nucleotides matching TRBD1. The CDR3 contains 14 residues. Germline CDR1 and CDR2: MNHEY and SVGAGI. After removal of 4 bases from V and 0 bases from J, the junction contained 2 bases not matched to a gene. This CDR3 is CASSWDRTNYGYTF. For the CDR3, the DNA is TGTGCCAGCAGTTGGGACAGAACTAACTATGGCTACACCTTC.

This clonotype came up many times. V and J are TRBV19 and TRBJ2-1; TRBD2 matches at 14 bases. Germline-derived CDR1 and CDR2 are LNHDA and SQIVND (reference sequence). V shed 5 bases, J shed 8 bases, and the junction held 8 bases outside the gene matches. This CDR3 is built from 16 residues. For the CDR3, the DNA is TGTGCCAGTAGTCCAGGACTAGCGGGAGGATCGCATGAGCAGTTCTTC. It codes for CASSPGLAGGSHEQFF.

V and J are TRBV6-1 and TRBJ2-3; TRBD2 agrees at 12 bases. CDR1 and CDR2 from the germline V gene are MNHNS and SASEGT. The J segment lost 0 bases and the V segment lost 4 bases, leaving 5 bases of the junction unmatched. The CDR3 has 17 amino acids. As DNA, the CDR3 is TGTGCCAGCAGTGCCCCTAGCGGGAGGGCTAGCACAGATACGCAGTATTTT. Translated, it gives CASSAPSGRASTDTQYF.

The V gene is TRBV7-2, the J gene TRBJ2-5; 10 nucleotides match TRBD2. Germline-derived CDR1 and CDR2 are SGHTA and FQGNSA. V lost 0 bases, J lost 5 bases, and 6 bases stayed unmatched. The CDR3 totals 16 residues. The CDR3 sequence is CASSLAASGGWETQYF. The CDR3 DNA reads TGTGCCAGCAGCTTAGCGGCTAGCGGGGGTTGGGAGACCCAGTACTTC. Drawing the rest from reference TRBV7-2 and TRBJ2-5, the complete variable domain is GAGVSQSPSNKVTEKGKDVELRCDPISGHTALYWYRQSLGQGLEFLIYFQGNSAPDKSGLPSDRFSAERTGGSVSTLTIQRTQQEDSAVYLCASSLAASGGWETQYFGPGTRLLVL.

This clonotype was seen ten or more times. The chain uses TRBV15 and TRBJ2-7; a possible D gene is TRBD1 (9 bases). V shed 3 bases and J shed 4 bases, with 28 bases lying between them. CDR3 size: 19 residues. CDR1 LNHNV and CDR2 YYDKDF come from the germline V gene (reference sequence). CDR3 sequence (DNA): TGTGCCACCAGCAGTCACCCGGATGGACAGGGGACTAGAGGATACGAGCAGTACTTC. This encodes CATSSHPDGQGTRGYEQYF.

This chain links TRBV28 with TRBJ2-7, with TRBD2 identical over 11 bases. The germline CDR1 and CDR2 sequences are MDHEN and SYDVKM. The CDR3 covers 15 residues. Trimming cost V 4 bases and J 6 bases; bases outside gene matches: 8. CDR3: CASSSSGTSGFEQYF. The CDR3 DNA is TGTGCCAGCAGTTCTTCCGGGACTAGCGGATTCGAGCAGTACTTC.

Sample share makes this clonotype medium-sized. This chain links TRBV2 with TRBJ2-7, with 8 positions matching TRBD1. J was trimmed by 7 bases and V by 6 bases; bases with no gene match: 14. Germline V gene lookup returns CDR1 SNHLY and CDR2 FYNNEI. The CDR3 is 15 amino acids. The CDR3 nucleotides read TGTGCCAGCAGAAGAGGGACAGGATTACTTCGGGAGCAGTACTTC. Residues: CASRRGTGLLREQYF.

This clonotype appeared a few times. V usage is TRBV20-1 and J usage is TRBJ1-2; tentatively, D is TRBD1 (5 bases). The CDR3 consists of 14 residues. V was pared by 2 bases and J by 1 base, with 11 bases between. CDR1 and CDR2 from the germline V gene are DFQATT and SNEGSKA (reference sequence). CDR3 residues: CSARSPGLNYGYTF. Here the CDR3 DNA reads TGCAGTGCTAGATCTCCGGGACTTAACTATGGCTACACCTTC.

This clonotype was seen many times. The V call is TRBV9, the J call TRBJ2-1; TRBD2 is a possible D gene (6 bases). CDR1 SGDLS and CDR2 YYNGEE come from the germline V gene. The ends were cut back, 4 bases at V and 0 bases at J, with 11 bases in the middle. This CDR3 is built from 15 residues. The CDR3 DNA reads TGTGCCAGCAGCACGGGGGACCACTCCTACAATGAGCAGTTCTTC. It yields the protein CASSTGDHSYNEQFF.

This clonotype was observed at least ten times. The V gene is TRBV12-3 or TRBV12-4, the J gene TRBJ2-3; TRBD1 might be the D (6 bases). V dropped 2 bases and J dropped 3 bases, with 9 bases sitting between them. This CDR3 has 14 amino acids. The CDR3 DNA is TGTGCCAGCAGTTTATACAGGGCGACAGATACGCAGTATTTT. Protein sequence: CASSLYRATDTQYF.

This clonotype was observed a few times. The chain links TRBV20-1 to TRBJ1-1; TRBD1 aligns across 8 bases. Germline loops: CDR1 DFQATT, CDR2 SNEGSKA (reference sequence). V dropped 2 bases and J dropped 0; count of bases not matched to a gene: 8. The CDR3 totals 16 residues. CDR3: CSARTSTGVLNTEAFF. The CDR3 DNA reads TGCAGTGCTAGAACCTCGACAGGGGTTCTGAACACTGAAGCTTTCTTT.

This clonotype has a single count. V is TRBV5-6 and J is TRBJ1-6; D remains ambiguous. From germline, CDR1 is SGHDT and CDR2 YYEEEE. The V gene lost 4 bases and the J gene lost 5 bases, with 10 bases spanning the gap. The CDR3 is 14 amino acids. The CDR3 reads CASSLGVDNSPLHF. The CDR3 DNA reads as TGTGCCAGCAGCCTGGGAGTAGATAATTCACCCCTCCACTTT.

This clonotype has at least ten counts. The chain is built from TRBV11-3 and TRBJ1-3; the D gene is possibly TRBD1 (5 bases). This CDR3 is built from 14 residues. CDR1 SGHNT and CDR2 YENEEA come from the germline V gene. V was pared by 4 bases and J by 4 bases, with 11 bases between. DNA for the CDR3: TGTGCCAGCAGCTCAGGGATCCCAGGAAACACCATATATTTT. It translates to CASSSGIPGNTIYF.

J is TRBJ1-5 and V is TRBV5-6; 10 bases map to TRBD1. The junction had 5 bases not matched to a gene; V was cut back by 4 bases and J by 1 base. The germline CDR1 and CDR2 sequences are SGHDT and YYEEEE. The CDR3 loop spans 16 amino acids. CDR3 in DNA: TGTGCCAGCAGCCGCCGGACAGGGGGGAGCAATCAGCCCCAGCATTTT. As protein: CASSRRTGGSNQPQHF. Together with reference TRBV5-6 and TRBJ1-5, the CDR3 gives the full variable domain: DAGVTQSPTHLIKTRGQQVTLRCSPKSGHDTVSWYQQALGQGPQFIFQYYEEEERQRGNFPDRFSGHQFPNYSSELNVNALLLGDSALYLCASSRRTGGSNQPQHFGDGTRLSIL.

The chain has TRBV5-1 and TRBJ2-1, with 7 bases lining up with TRBD2. V was pared by 3 bases and J by 10 bases, with 16 bases of the junction left unmatched. The CDR3 covers 16 residues. Germline-derived CDR1 and CDR2 are SGHRS and YFSETQ. CDR3 bases: TGCGCCAGCAGCTCTCAGGGACTGGCGGGGGTGGGGGAGCAGTTCTTC. Protein: CASSSQGLAGVGEQFF.

This clonotype was observed at least ten times. The V call is TRBV12-5, the J call TRBJ2-2; the match to TRBD2 covers 9 bases. After removal of 0 bases from V and 4 bases from J, the junction contained 6 bases not matched to a gene. The CDR3 has 17 amino acids. Per germline, CDR1 LGHNT and CDR2 FRNRAP. The CDR3 nucleotides read TGTGCTAGTGGTTTGGTACGACCTAGCGGGATCACCGGGGAGCTGTTTTTT. Protein: CASGLVRPSGITGELFF.

The V and J genes are TRBV5-1 and TRBJ2-1, with TRBD1 identical over 9 bases. V was pared by 4 bases and J by 12 bases, with 8 bases of the junction left unmatched. This CDR3 is built from 13 residues. CDR1 SGHRS and CDR2 YFSETQ come from the germline V gene. The CDR3 region has the DNA TGCGCCAGCAGCGAATTTACAGGGGGCTGGCAGTTCTTC. Protein: CASSEFTGGWQFF.

There are many counts of this clonotype. The chain combines TRBV10-3 with TRBJ2-7; TRBD1 agrees at 9 bases. The V gene end was trimmed by 9 bases and the J gene end by 7 bases; junction bases not matched to a gene: 10. Looked up from germline, CDR1 is ENHRY and CDR2 is SYGVKD. The CDR3 runs to 13 residues. Written as DNA, the CDR3 is TGTGCCATTGGGCGGGGACAGGGCACAGAGCAGTACTTC. This encodes CAIGRGQGTEQYF.

This clonotype was seen repeatedly, ten times or more. The gene calls are TRBV15 and TRBJ2-7; 7 bases agree with TRBD2. Germline-derived CDR1 and CDR2 are LNHNV and YYDKDF (reference sequence). The CDR3 is 14 amino acids. The V and J ends lost 0 bases and 2 bases, in that order; junction bases with no gene match: 1. The CDR3 DNA is TGTGCCACCAGCAGAGATGCGGGGGCCTACGAGCAGTACTTC. It translates to CATSRDAGAYEQYF.

This clonotype was picked up many times. The rearrangement uses TRBV6-5 and TRBJ2-3; TRBD2 matches 10 bases. This CDR3 is 14 amino acids long. V gave up 7 bases and J gave up 7 bases; unmatched junction bases: 8. CDR1 and CDR2 (germline): MNHEY, SVGAGI. In DNA form, the CDR3 reads TGTGCCAGCACATCGGGACTAGCGTCGAATACGCAGTATTTT. Translating gives CASTSGLASNTQYF.

This clonotype occurred many times. The chain employs TRBV12-3 or TRBV12-4 and TRBJ2-7, with 14 bases aligning to TRBD2. The CDR3 has 14 residues. V lost 6 bases, J lost 5 bases, and 3 bases stayed unmatched. The DNA for the CDR3 is TGTGCCAGCAGCAGGGGACTAGCGGGAGACGAGCAGTACTTC. Encoded protein: CASSRGLAGDEQYF.